A single sample gave rise to the 22 T cell receptor beta chains below, sequenced in a study of long-term antiretroviral therapy in people with HIV. immunoSEQ v3.0 was run at survey level. Produced via immunoSEQ multiplex PCR; TCRdb's table is partial and in-frame only. The sample contains just under 35,000 clones, about 85% of which appear only once. The input for sequencing was unsorted PBMCs, taken just under 2.9 years before starting antiretroviral therapy. All receptors derive from a woman younger than 45 with HIV.

V gene TRBV6-1 combines with J gene TRBJ1-2, with TRBD1 matching 7 bases. Per germline, CDR1 MNHNS and CDR2 SASEGT. J gave up 5 bases and V 2 bases, and 5 bases lay outside the gene matches. The CDR3 length is 14 residues. The CDR3 region is CASSETGVGYGYTF. The CDR3 region has the DNA TGTGCCAGCAGTGAAACAGGGGTGGGGTATGGCTACACCTTC.

The chain links TRBV15 to TRBJ2-7; the D gene is possibly TRBD2 (6 bases). Trimming took off 1 base at V and 5 bases at J, with 15 bases between the two ends. The CDR3 length is 15 residues. Germline CDR1 is LNHNV and CDR2 is YYDKDF (reference sequence). This CDR3 reads CATSRGAGRLDEQYF. In DNA form, the CDR3 reads TGTGCCACCAGCAGAGGGGCGGGACGGCTTGACGAGCAGTACTTC.

The chain combines TRBV2 with TRBJ2-3; D might be TRBD1 (5 bases). V was cut by 9 bases and J by 11 bases, with 18 bases left in between. This CDR3 region has 12 residues. Germline CDR1 SNHLY, CDR2 FYNNEI. The CDR3, as DNA: TGTGCCAGAGAGGACAATCCCTTTGGGCAGTATTTT. Residues: CAREDNPFGQYF.

The V gene is TRBV29-1, the J gene TRBJ1-1, with D possibly matching TRBD1 (5 bases). The CDR3 extends over 13 amino acids. The V end lost 4 bases, the J end lost 1 base, and 10 bases lay between the germline ends. Per the germline V gene, CDR1 is SQVTM and CDR2 is ANQGSEA. CDR3 residues: CSVGGKANTEAFF. The CDR3, as DNA: TGCAGCGTTGGGGGCAAAGCGAACACTGAAGCTTTCTTT.

The chain couples TRBV7-2 to TRBJ2-5, with TRBD2 matching 16 bases. J lost 1 base, V lost 3 bases, and 5 bases had no gene match. The CDR3 extends over 18 amino acids. Germline-derived CDR1 and CDR2 are SGHTA and FQGNSA. Written as DNA, the CDR3 is TGTGCCAGCAGCTTCCCGGGACTAGCGGGGGGGACCCAAGAGACCCAGTACTTC. It encodes CASSFPGLAGGTQETQYF.

This CDR3 reads CASSVEGDWREETQYF. The CDR3 DNA is TGTGCCAGCAGCGTAGAGGGGGACTGGAGAGAAGAGACCCAGTACTTC. The chain uses TRBV9 and TRBJ2-5; D may correspond to TRBD1 or TRBD2 (6 bases each). V lost 0 bases to trimming and J lost 3 bases, with 15 bases between them. The germline V gene has CDR1 SGDLS and CDR2 YYNGEE. The CDR3 sequence is 16 residues long.

The rearrangement uses TRBV7-9 and TRBJ2-1; perhaps TRBD1 as D (6 bases). V lost 3 bases, J lost 3 bases, and 9 bases lay in between. The CDR3 covers 14 residues. Germline lookup yields CDR1 SEHNR and CDR2 FQNEAQ (reference sequence). CDR3 bases: TGTGCCAGCAGCTTTGGGACACACTACAATGAGCAGTTCTTC. Translated, it gives CASSFGTHYNEQFF.

This clone was recorded only once. The chain uses TRBV2 and TRBJ1-1; D may be TRBD1 (6 bases). The CDR3 is made up of 11 amino acids. Germline V CDR1 and CDR2: SNHLY, FYNNEI. The ends were cut back, 7 bases at V and 6 bases at J, with 9 bases in the middle. This CDR3 is CASMGGSEAFF. The CDR3 coding sequence is TGTGCCAGCATGGGGGGCTCTGAAGCTTTCTTT.

This clone was detected only once. The rearrangement joins TRBV7-9 to TRBJ2-1; D remains unclear. The length of the CDR3 is 11 residues. Germline V gives CDR1 SEHNR, CDR2 FQNEAQ (reference sequence). V was clipped by 4 bases and J by 10 bases, with 8 bases between them. The CDR3 spells CASSYSGEQFF. The CDR3 nucleotides read TGTGCCAGCAGCTACTCCGGGGAGCAGTTCTTC. The full variable domain, its missing parts supplied by reference TRBV7-9 and TRBJ2-1, is DTGVSQNPRHKITKRGQNVTFRCDPISEHNRLYWYRQTLGQGPEFLTYFQNEAQLEKSRLLSDRFSAERPKGSFSTLEIQRTEQGDSAMYLCASSYSGEQFFGPGTRLTVL.

This chain links TRBV11-1 with TRBJ2-1; maybe TRBD2 (6 bases). Trimming took off 11 bases at V and 7 bases at J, with 15 bases between the two ends. The CDR3 runs to 12 residues. CDR1 and CDR2 (germline): SGHAT, FQDESV (reference sequence). The CDR3 DNA reads TGTGCCGTGAAGCGGGTTGTGAATGAGCAGTTCTTC. Translating gives CAVKRVVNEQFF.

This chain uses TRBV5-4 with TRBJ2-1; 8 bases agree with TRBD1. Trimming removed 2 bases from V and 2 bases from J; junction bases left unmatched: 3. Germline CDR1 SGHNT, CDR2 YYREEE (reference sequence). The CDR3 has 15 residues. The CDR3 DNA reads TGTGCCAGCAGCTTTGACAGGGGCCCCTACAATGAGCAGTTCTTC. The encoded protein is CASSFDRGPYNEQFF.

V usage is TRBV5-1 and J usage is TRBJ2-2, with D possibly being TRBD1 (6 bases). Germline V gene data show CDR1 as SGHRS and CDR2 as YFSETQ. V lost 3 bases, J lost 0 bases, and 9 bases lay in between. CDR3 length: 15 residues. The CDR3, as DNA: TGCGCCAGCAGCTCTGACAGGCCGAACACCGGGGAGCTGTTTTTT. Protein sequence: CASSSDRPNTGELFF.

The rearrangement joins TRBV7-3 to TRBJ2-5; 10 bases agree with TRBD2. V was clipped by 3 bases and J by 5 bases; unmatched bases: 9. The CDR3 sequence is 16 residues long. Germline CDR1 SGHTA, CDR2 FQGTGA. The CDR3 DNA follows: TGTGCCAGCAGCTTGGGAGCGGGGGGGCAGTTCGAGACCCAGTACTTC. This encodes CASSLGAGGQFETQYF.

The chain is built from TRBV5-1 and TRBJ2-5, with 7 positions matching TRBD1. Per the germline V gene, CDR1 is SGHRS and CDR2 is YFSETQ. V gave up 2 bases and J gave up 5 bases; unmatched junction bases: 9. This CDR3 is 15 amino acids long. The CDR3 DNA reads TGCGCCAGCAGCTTATCGACAGGGAACCCCGAGACCCAGTACTTC. It is translated as CASSLSTGNPETQYF.

The chain combines TRBV7-2 with TRBJ2-3; TRBD1 agrees at 7 bases. V was pared by 2 bases and J by 1 base, with 6 bases of the junction left unmatched. Germline values: CDR1 SGHTA, CDR2 FQGNSA. CDR3 length equals 16 residues. The CDR3 loop is CASSLPQGVRTDTQYF. The CDR3, as DNA: TGTGCCAGCAGCTTACCCCAGGGGGTCCGCACAGATACGCAGTATTTT.

This clone has only a few counts. The genes are TRBV4-1 and TRBJ2-3, with TRBD2 matching over 7 bases. The CDR3 loop spans 15 amino acids. With V trimmed by 4 bases and J by 0 bases, 4 bases remained unmatched. Germline lookup yields CDR1 MGHRA and CDR2 YSYEKL. The CDR3 loop is CASSLSGASTDTQYF. For the CDR3, the DNA is TGCGCCAGCAGCCTAAGCGGGGCCAGCACAGATACGCAGTATTTT.

V and J are TRBV19 and TRBJ2-2; D uncertain. V was trimmed by 3 bases and J by 2 bases, leaving 13 bases between them. Germline assignment: CDR1 LNHDA and CDR2 SQIVND (reference sequence). There are 16 residues in the CDR3. CDR3 nucleotide sequence: TGTGCCAGTAGTATCCTCAGACGCGGAAACACCGGGGAGCTGTTTTTT. Translating gives CASSILRRGNTGELFF.

This chain links TRBV5-1 with TRBJ2-5; 9 nucleotides line up with TRBD2. CDR3 length: 16 residues. Per the germline V gene, CDR1 is SGHRS and CDR2 is YFSETQ. The junction had 8 bases not matched to a gene; V was cut back by 0 bases and J by 5 bases. The CDR3 sequence is CASSLEPGGGVETQYF. The CDR3 DNA is TGCGCCAGCAGCTTGGAACCGGGCGGGGGGGTTGAGACCCAGTACTTC. Together with reference TRBV5-1 and TRBJ2-5, the CDR3 gives the full variable domain: KAGVTQTPRYLIKTRGQQVTLSCSPISGHRSVSWYQQTPGQGLQFLFEYFSETQRNKGNFPGRFSGRQFSNSRSEMNVSTLELGDSALYLCASSLEPGGGVETQYFGPGTRLLVL.

The gene calls are TRBV5-1 and TRBJ2-3; TRBD2 agrees at 10 bases. In germline, CDR1 is SGHRS, CDR2 YFSETQ. CDR3 length: 16 residues. V trimming: 0 bases; J trimming: 3 bases; junction bases outside the gene matches: 4. The DNA of the CDR3 is TGCGCCAGCAGCTTGGCCAGCGGGGGGGCAACAGATACGCAGTATTTT. Translating it yields CASSLASGGATDTQYF.

This clone has just one count. This CDR3 reads CASSSGIGETEAFF. The CDR3 coding sequence is TGTGCCAGCAGTTCCGGGATCGGAGAGACTGAAGCTTTCTTT. The chain recombines TRBV27 with TRBJ1-1; no reliable D call. Trimming shortened V by 4 bases and J by 5 bases, and 14 bases separated the two germline ends. CDR3 length: 14 residues. CDR1 MNHEY and CDR2 SMNVEV come from the germline V gene (reference sequence).

The chain combines TRBV5-6 with TRBJ1-2; D is uncertain. CDR1 SGHDT and CDR2 YYEEEE come from the germline V gene. The CDR3 spans 15 residues. Trimming left V 1 base short and J 4 bases short, with 14 bases between. The CDR3 DNA reads as TGTGCCAGCAGCTTGAGTAGAGGGATAGGCTATGGCTACACCTTC. Residues: CASSLSRGIGYGYTF.

J is TRBJ2-1 and V is TRBV9, with 9 bases matching TRBD2. There are 16 residues in the CDR3. Per germline, CDR1 SGDLS and CDR2 YYNGEE. The V segment lost 4 bases and the J segment 0 bases; nucleotides outside the gene matches: 5. The CDR3 loop reads CASSTDSGGSYNEQFF. The CDR3 bases are TGTGCCAGCAGCACCGATAGCGGGGGCTCCTACAATGAGCAGTTCTTC.